Listed below are T cell receptor beta chains from one sample, sequenced in a study of cytomegalovirus exposure and HLA in healthy donors. Assay: immunoSEQ multiplex PCR; the TCRdb copy retains only in-frame clones and omits some. Among fewer than 200,000 clones listed, nearly 90% were seen once. The sample was PBMCs. All receptors derive from a woman under 30 in good health and CMV-seropositive. Both conserved end residues are part of each CDR3. The D gene is left open where the match is weak. Only part of the rows carry a size: once, few, many, or a class if the clone is expanded.

j_call,v_call,d_call,clone_size,cdr3_aa,cdr3_nt
TRBJ1-2,TRBV27,-,-,CASNLNGNPNYGYTF,TGTGCCAGCAATCTGAACGGGAACCCTAACTATGGCTACACCTTC
TRBJ2-5,TRBV28,-,-,CASSAYGGLQRTQYF,TGTGCCAGCAGCGCTTACGGTGGGCTCCAAAGGACCCAGTACTTC
TRBJ2-7,TRBV29-1,-,-,CSVKSTSSYEQYF,TGCAGCGTGAAAAGCACGAGCTCCTACGAGCAGTACTTC
TRBJ2-2,TRBV5-1,-,-,CASSREQSTGELFF,TGCGCCAGCAGCCGGGAACAGAGTACCGGGGAGCTGTTTTTT
TRBJ1-2,TRBV28,-,-,CASSQAPYGYTF,TGTGCCAGCAGCCAGGCCCCGTATGGCTACACCTTC
TRBJ1-1,TRBV6-5,-,-,CASSYLSGRTAAKAFF,TGTGCCAGCAGTTACCTCTCCGGGAGGACGGCTGCAAAAGCTTTCTTT
TRBJ1-2,TRBV5-1,-,once,CASSLEFSRQAPRGYTF,TGCGCCAGCAGCTTGGAATTTTCACGACAGGCCCCTCGGGGCTACACCTTC
TRBJ2-1,TRBV29-1,-,-,CSVERGSSYNEQFF,TGCAGCGTTGAACGGGGGAGCTCCTACAATGAGCAGTTCTTC
TRBJ2-7,TRBV11-2,-,-,CAGADSNGLGYF,TGTGCCGGAGCCGACAGCAACGGGTTAGGGTACTTC
TRBJ2-3,TRBV7-9,-,-,CASSLNGIPTDTQYF,TGTGCCAGCAGCTTAAACGGGATACCCACAGATACGCAGTATTTT
TRBJ1-4,TRBV30,TRBD1,-,CAWIPSGQGGEKLFF,TGTGCCTGGATTCCCTCGGGACAGGGGGGTGAAAAACTGTTTTTT
TRBJ1-1,TRBV19,-,-,CASHGQFNTEAFF,TGTGCCAGCCACGGACAGTTTAACACTGAAGCTTTCTTT
TRBJ2-4,TRBV6-5,-,once,CASSTPGGDIQYF,TGTGCCAGCAGTACGCCCGGCGGAGACATTCAGTACTTC
TRBJ2-4,TRBV4-1,-,once,CASSQDEGDIQYF,TGCGCCAGCAGCCAAGATGAAGGAGACATTCAGTACTTC